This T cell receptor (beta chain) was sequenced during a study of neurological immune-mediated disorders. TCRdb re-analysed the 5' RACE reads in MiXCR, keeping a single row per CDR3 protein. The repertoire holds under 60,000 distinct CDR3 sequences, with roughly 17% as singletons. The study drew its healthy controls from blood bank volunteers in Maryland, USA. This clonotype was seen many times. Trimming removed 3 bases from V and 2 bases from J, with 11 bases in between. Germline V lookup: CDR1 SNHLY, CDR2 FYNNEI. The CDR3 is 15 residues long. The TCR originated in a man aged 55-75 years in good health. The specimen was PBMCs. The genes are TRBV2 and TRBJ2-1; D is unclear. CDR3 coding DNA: TGTGCCAGCAGTGATACCACTCAGACCTACAATGAGCAGTTCTTC. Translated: CASSDTTQTYNEQFF.